What follows are 19 T cell receptor beta chains derived from one specimen sequenced in a study of cytomegalovirus exposure and HLA in healthy donors. PCR was performed using 60 Vbeta and 13 Jbeta primers. The table came from immunoSEQ multiplex PCR; TCRdb's copy has only in-frame clones and leaves some out. The profile shows 200,000 to 250,000 clones, 65% to 85% of them singletons. The sequenced sample was PBMCs. The receptor set was obtained from a man aged 25 to 45 in good health and CMV-seronegative.

The chain is built from TRBV7-8 and TRBJ2-5, with 9 bases that match TRBD2. The germline CDR1 and CDR2 sequences are SGHVS and FQNEAQ. CDR3 length equals 14 residues. V was pared by 2 bases and J by 5 bases, with 3 bases of the junction left unmatched. CDR3 DNA sequence: TGTGCCAGCAGCTTAACGCTAGCGGGGGAGACCCAGTACTTC. It translates to CASSLTLAGETQYF.

The rearrangement links TRBV5-1 to TRBJ2-1; the match to TRBD2 covers 10 bases. This CDR3 is 18 amino acids long. The J segment lost 3 bases and the V segment lost 5 bases, leaving 14 bases of the junction unmatched. Per the germline V gene, CDR1 is SGHRS and CDR2 is YFSETQ. CDR3 region: CASRGEPSGGAFYNEQFF. CDR3 DNA: TGCGCCAGCAGGGGCGAGCCTAGCGGGGGCGCATTCTACAATGAGCAGTTCTTC.

The chain couples TRBV5-1 to TRBJ1-2; TRBD1 is a possible D gene (6 bases). Trimming stripped 6 bases from V and 4 bases from J, with 10 bases between. The germline V gene has CDR1 SGHRS and CDR2 YFSETQ. This CDR3 is 12 amino acids long. Here the CDR3 reads CASKDSFYGYTF. The CDR3 DNA is TGCGCCAGCAAGGACAGCTTCTATGGCTACACCTTC. Combining the CDR3 with reference TRBV5-1 and TRBJ1-2 gives the whole variable domain KAGVTQTPRYLIKTRGQQVTLSCSPISGHRSVSWYQQTPGQGLQFLFEYFSETQRNKGNFPGRFSGRQFSNSRSEMNVSTLELGDSALYLCASKDSFYGYTFGSGTRLTVV.

CDR3: CASSHREYEQYF. The DNA of the CDR3 is TGTGCCAGCAGCCATAGGGAGTACGAGCAGTACTTC. The chain combines TRBV11-2 with TRBJ2-7; perhaps TRBD2 as D (5 bases). CDR1 SGHAT and CDR2 FQNNGV come from the germline V gene. The V end lost 5 bases, the J end lost 4 bases, and 9 bases lay between the germline ends. The CDR3 sequence is 12 residues long.

About this clone: Its ends do not fully match the called genes, so a read error is possible. Different DNA sequences within this sample yield the same CDR3. This rearrangement joins TRBV6-1 to TRBJ1-2; TRBD1 is a possible D gene (6 bases). The CDR3 has 10 residues. Germline CDR1 and CDR2: MNHNS and SASEGT. CDR3 sequence (DNA): TGCGCCAGCAGGGGCAGGGACTACACCTTC. Translated, it gives CASRGRDYTF.

The chain employs TRBV5-1 and TRBJ2-7, with D perhaps TRBD2 (6 bases). Germline V gene data show CDR1 as SGHRS and CDR2 as YFSETQ. The CDR3 is 15 amino acids. V dropped 0 bases and J dropped 3 bases, with 13 bases sitting between them. For the CDR3, the DNA is TGCGCCAGCAGCTTGGATATCGGCGGGGTCTACGAGCAGTACTTC. Its translation: CASSLDIGGVYEQYF. The full variable domain, its missing parts supplied by reference TRBV5-1 and TRBJ2-7, is KAGVTQTPRYLIKTRGQQVTLSCSPISGHRSVSWYQQTPGQGLQFLFEYFSETQRNKGNFPGRFSGRQFSNSRSEMNVSTLELGDSALYLCASSLDIGGVYEQYFGPGTRLTVT.

This clone was counted once. V gene TRBV9 combines with J gene TRBJ2-1; no reliable D call. V was pared by 4 bases and J by 7 bases, with 6 bases between. Germline V gene data show CDR1 as SGDLS and CDR2 as YYNGEE. The CDR3 length is 11 residues. Written as DNA, the CDR3 is TGTGCCAGCAGCTCTACTAATGAGCAGTTCTTC. As protein: CASSSTNEQFF.

In its sample, this clone was seen a few times. V and J are TRBV6-5 and TRBJ1-1; 7 bases line up with TRBD1. The V gene end was trimmed by 5 bases and the J gene end by 6 bases; junction bases not matched to a gene: 3. Germline assignment: CDR1 MNHEY and CDR2 SVGAGI. The CDR3 sequence is 12 residues long. The CDR3 DNA follows: TGTGCCAGCAGTAAAGGGACAGCTGAAGCTTTCTTT. Its translation: CASSKGTAEAFF.

J is TRBJ2-1 and V is TRBV19; TRBD1 aligns across 8 bases. The J segment lost 15 bases and the V segment lost 4 bases, leaving 8 bases of the junction unmatched. This CDR3 has 12 amino acids. Germline V gene lookup returns CDR1 LNHDA and CDR2 SQIVND (reference sequence). The CDR3, as DNA: TGTGCCAGTAGTACCCCGGGACAGGCGCGGTTCTTC. It yields the protein CASSTPGQARFF. The full variable domain, completed using reference TRBV19 and TRBJ2-1, is DGGITQSPKYLFRKEGQNVTLSCEQNLNHDAMYWYRQDPGQGLRLIYYSQIVNDFQKGDIAEGYSVSREKKESFPLTVTSAQKNPTAFYLCASSTPGQARFFGPGTRLTVL.

The chain joins TRBV4-3 to TRBJ2-2, with unresolved D. Germline CDR1 is LGHNA and CDR2 is YSLEER. This CDR3 is built from 18 residues. Trimming removed 4 bases from V and 0 bases from J, with 18 bases in between. The CDR3 DNA is TGCGCCAGCAGCCCTGCCCCAGCATCCGCGGCGAACACCGGGGAGCTGTTTTTT. This codes for CASSPAPASAANTGELFF.

V is TRBV25-1 and J is TRBJ2-3, with D tentatively TRBD2 (5 bases). Trimming pared 4 bases from V and 6 bases from J, leaving 20 bases between. Germline V gene data show CDR1 as MGHDK and CDR2 as SYGVNS. CDR3 size: 16 residues. The CDR3: CASSAGGGLTQDTQYF. The CDR3 DNA reads TGTGCCAGCAGTGCCGGAGGTGGATTAACACAGGATACGCAGTATTTT.

J is TRBJ2-1 and V is TRBV5-1; the match to TRBD1 covers 10 bases. J lost 7 bases, V lost 1 base, and 5 bases had no gene match. The CDR3 runs to 15 residues. Germline CDR1 reads SGHRS; CDR2 reads YFSETQ. CDR3 DNA: TGCGCCAGCAGCTTGAGGACAGGGGGTATTAATGAGCAGTTCTTC. Protein: CASSLRTGGINEQFF. Combining the CDR3 with reference TRBV5-1 and TRBJ2-1 gives the whole variable domain KAGVTQTPRYLIKTRGQQVTLSCSPISGHRSVSWYQQTPGQGLQFLFEYFSETQRNKGNFPGRFSGRQFSNSRSEMNVSTLELGDSALYLCASSLRTGGINEQFFGPGTRLTVL.

The chain is built from TRBV6-5 and TRBJ2-5; 8 nucleotides line up with TRBD2. V gave up 1 base and J gave up 5 bases; unmatched junction bases: 3. The CDR3 consists of 14 residues. The germline V gene encodes CDR1 MNHEY and CDR2 SVGAGI. The CDR3 region is CASSYYPGGETQYF. DNA for the CDR3: TGTGCCAGCAGTTACTACCCGGGGGGGGAGACCCAGTACTTC.

The chain combines TRBV7-3 with TRBJ2-1, with D perhaps TRBD1 (6 bases). Germline loops: CDR1 SGHTA, CDR2 FQGTGA. Trimming took 1 base from V and 8 from J, leaving 12 bases between them. This CDR3 has 14 amino acids. Written as DNA, the CDR3 is TGTGCCAGCAGCTTAATAGAGGGGGTGGATGAGCAGTTCTTC. Its translation: CASSLIEGVDEQFF.

The chain links TRBV5-1 to TRBJ2-7, with a weak D call TRBD2 (5 bases). Trimming removed 0 bases at V and 7 bases at J, with 14 bases between. The V gene's germline CDR1 is SGHRS and CDR2 YFSETQ. CDR3 length equals 14 residues. The CDR3 loop is CASSLVEYGGEQYF. CDR3 bases: TGCGCCAGCAGCTTGGTAGAGTATGGCGGGGAGCAGTACTTC.

The CDR3 here is CASKAGSGNTIYF. CDR3 bases: TGTGCCAGCAAGGCAGGCTCTGGAAACACCATATATTTT. J is TRBJ1-3 and V is TRBV6-5; D remains ambiguous. The CDR3 covers 13 residues. Trimming took off 7 bases at V and 0 bases at J, with 7 bases between the two ends. Germline CDR1 reads MNHEY; CDR2 reads SVGAGI.

This rearrangement joins TRBV7-9 to TRBJ1-2, with TRBD1 matching over 7 bases. CDR3 length: 14 amino acids. Trimming removed 2 bases from V and 3 bases from J; junction bases left unmatched: 3. Germline-derived CDR1 and CDR2 are SEHNR and FQNEAQ (reference sequence). The DNA for the CDR3 is TGTGCCAGCAGCTTACATCAGGGGGACTATGGCTACACCTTC. Translation: CASSLHQGDYGYTF. The full variable domain, rest sourced from reference TRBV7-9 and TRBJ1-2, is DTGVSQNPRHKITKRGQNVTFRCDPISEHNRLYWYRQTLGQGPEFLTYFQNEAQLEKSRLLSDRFSAERPKGSFSTLEIQRTEQGDSAMYLCASSLHQGDYGYTFGSGTRLTVV.

This clone was counted once. The chain is built from TRBV7-9 and TRBJ1-4, with D possibly being TRBD1 (6 bases). Germline V CDR1 and CDR2: SEHNR, FQNEAQ (reference sequence). V lost 5 bases to trimming and J lost 7 bases, with 17 bases between them. This CDR3 is 15 amino acids long. The CDR3 loop reads CASSSTGRLGEKLFF. DNA of the CDR3: TGTGCCAGCAGCAGCACAGGGCGTTTAGGTGAAAAACTGTTTTTT.

The chain couples TRBV6-5 to TRBJ1-1; tentatively, D is TRBD1 (6 bases). V lost 4 bases to trimming and J lost 3 bases, with 9 bases between them. CDR1 MNHEY and CDR2 SVGAGI come from the germline V gene. This CDR3 is 13 amino acids long. The CDR3 DNA is TGTGCCAGCAGTTGGGGGCGCGACACTGAAGCTTTCTTT. Protein product: CASSWGRDTEAFF.